Below are 25 T cell receptor beta chains sequenced from a single sample in a study of memory CD4+ T cells and cytomegalovirus serostatus. Repertoires were generated with immunoSEQ multiplex PCR, while TCRdb's copy carries only in-frame clones and drops some. The sample lists around 57,000 clones, over 60% occurring once. The sort gate was single viable CD3+CD4+CD8-CD45RO+ cells for memory CD4+ T cells. Sequencing was carried out using memory CD4+ T cells from blood. The receptors were gathered from an adult in good health and CMV-seronegative. Some clones in this sample may be carry-over from other donors' samples.

The chain's CDR3 is CASSLGLAGDNEQFF. In DNA, the CDR3 is TGCGCCAGCAGCTTGGGCCTAGCGGGAGACAATGAGCAGTTCTTC. The chain carries TRBV5-1 and TRBJ2-1, with 10 positions matching TRBD2. Germline trimming cut 0 bases from V and 5 bases from J; bases unmatched to any gene: 2. CDR1 is SGHRS and CDR2 is YFSETQ in the germline V gene. The CDR3 totals 15 residues.

This clone was counted once. This rearrangement joins TRBV5-1 to TRBJ1-6; D perhaps matches TRBD1 (5 bases). Germline CDR1 SGHRS, CDR2 YFSETQ. This CDR3 comprises 12 residues. The V gene lost 4 bases and the J gene lost 6 bases, with 5 bases spanning the gap. CDR3 residues: CASSDSNSPLHF. DNA of the CDR3: TGCGCCAGCAGCGACAGTAATTCACCCCTCCACTTT.

This clone was seen once. V gene TRBV5-8 combines with J gene TRBJ2-2; 8 bases agree with TRBD1. Germline V gene lookup returns CDR1 SGHTS and CDR2 YDEGEE. After removal of 0 bases from V and 4 bases from J, the junction contained 2 bases not matched to a gene. This CDR3 region has 15 residues. The CDR3 protein is CASSLVQGATGELFF. CDR3 bases: TGTGCCAGCAGCTTGGTTCAGGGGGCCACCGGGGAGCTGTTTTTT.

The gene calls are TRBV9 and TRBJ1-2; D is perhaps TRBD1 (5 bases). Trimming left V 4 bases short and J 5 bases short, with 21 bases between. CDR1 and CDR2 from the germline V gene are SGDLS and YYNGEE. The CDR3 spans 16 residues. For the CDR3, the DNA is TGTGCCAGCAGCCCCCCTTGGACCCTGGGGCTATATGGCTACACCTTC. Its protein product is CASSPPWTLGLYGYTF.

The V and J genes are TRBV4-1 and TRBJ2-5; D gene uncertain. The tail of the sequence fits TRBJ2-7 better, so the J call may be wrong. The CDR3 length is 14 residues. Germline values: CDR1 MGHRA, CDR2 YSYEKL. DNA for the CDR3: TGCGCCAGCAGCCAAGATATGGGGTGGTACGAGCAGTACTTC. Its protein is CASSQDMGWYEQYF.

This chain uses TRBV28 with TRBJ2-7; D is unclear. The CDR3 has 11 amino acids. The V gene lost 3 bases and the J gene lost 9 bases, with 9 bases spanning the gap. Per germline, CDR1 MDHEN and CDR2 SYDVKM. This CDR3 reads CASSFLTVQYF. For the CDR3, the DNA is TGTGCCAGCAGTTTCCTCACTGTGCAGTACTTC. Drawing the rest from reference TRBV28 and TRBJ2-7, the complete variable domain is DVKVTQSSRYLVKRTGEKVFLECVQDMDHENMFWYRQDPGLGLRLIYFSYDVKMKEKGDIPEGYSVSREKKERFSLILESASTNQTSMYLCASSFLTVQYFGPGTRLTVT.

Only one count was recorded for this clone. The chain employs TRBV30 and TRBJ1-6; 7 bases agree with TRBD1. The CDR3 has 16 amino acids. With 5 bases clipped from V and 5 bases from J, the junction kept 12 bases outside the gene matches. Per the germline V gene, CDR1 is GTSNPN and CDR2 is SVGIG (reference sequence). CDR3 DNA sequence: TGTGCCTGGGCTGCCAGGGGGGTGATCAATAATTCACCCCTCCACTTT. Translation gives CAWAARGVINNSPLHF. The variable domain in full, with the rest retrieved from reference TRBV30 and TRBJ1-6, is SQTIHQWPATLVQPVGSPLSLECTVEGTSNPNLYWYRQAAGRGLQLLFYSVGIGQISSEVPQNLSASRPQDRQFILSSKKLLLSDSGFYLCAWAARGVINNSPLHFGNGTRLTVT.

This rearrangement joins TRBV28 to TRBJ1-4; D not resolved. This CDR3 contains 13 residues. Germline V gives CDR1 MDHEN, CDR2 SYDVKM. Trimming shortened V by 6 bases and J by 4 bases, and 9 bases separated the two germline ends. The CDR3 nucleotides are TGTGCCAGCAGAAGAGTGGGTAATGAAAAACTGTTTTTT. It specifies CASRRVGNEKLFF.

The V gene is TRBV5-6, the J gene TRBJ1-2, with 7 bases that match TRBD1. This CDR3 has 12 residues. V lost 7 bases to trimming and J lost 2 bases; unmatched junction nucleotides: 2. Per the germline V gene, CDR1 is SGHDT and CDR2 is YYEEEE. CDR3 sequence: CASAQGNYGYTF. CDR3 sequence (DNA): TGTGCCAGCGCACAGGGGAACTATGGCTACACCTTC.

J is TRBJ2-2 and V is TRBV11-2; 8 nucleotides agree with TRBD1. Germline V gene data show CDR1 as SGHAT and CDR2 as FQNNGV. This CDR3 has 16 amino acids. J was trimmed by 2 bases and V by 5 bases; bases with no gene match: 7. The CDR3 DNA is TGTGCCAGCAGCCCCGGACAGGGTGGAAACACCGGGGAGCTGTTTTTT. This encodes CASSPGQGGNTGELFF.

This clone was found a few times. The chain links TRBV30 to TRBJ2-4; D unresolved. The CDR3 is made up of 11 amino acids. The V end lost 1 base, the J end lost 12 bases, and 10 bases lay between the germline ends. The germline V gene encodes CDR1 GTSNPN and CDR2 SVGIG (reference sequence). The CDR3 DNA is TGTGCCTGGAGTGATACCTCGGGTCAGTACTTC. Protein sequence: CAWSDTSGQYF.

The chain carries TRBV2 and TRBJ1-2; D unresolved. V was pared by 1 base and J by 8 bases, with 17 bases between. CDR1 and CDR2 from the germline V gene are SNHLY and FYNNEI. The CDR3 is made up of 15 amino acids. Written as DNA, the CDR3 is TGTGCCAGCAGTGAAGGCTTAGGACCTCACGAGGGCTACACCTTC. Its translation is CASSEGLGPHEGYTF.

The chain combines TRBV7-2 with TRBJ1-5; tentatively, D is TRBD1 (6 bases). CDR3 length: 16 amino acids. V dropped 5 bases and J dropped 2 bases, with 16 bases sitting between them. The germline V gene encodes CDR1 SGHTA and CDR2 FQGNSA. In DNA, the CDR3 is TGTGCCAGCAGCCTCGCCCAGGGGTTAGGCAATCAGCCCCAGCATTTT. Its protein product is CASSLAQGLGNQPQHF.

This chain uses TRBV6-5 with TRBJ2-7, with a possible D match to TRBD2 (5 bases). This CDR3 contains 10 residues. Germline CDR1 and CDR2: MNHEY and SVGAGI. With 7 bases removed from V and 9 bases from J, the gap between germline ends came to 10 bases. The CDR3 here is CASNFGGQYF. CDR3 DNA sequence: TGTGCCAGCAATTTCGGAGGGCAGTACTTC.

The CDR3 DNA is TGTGCCAGCAGACGGCCGGGACGGTATAATTCACCCCTCCACTTT. Amino acid sequence: CASRRPGRYNSPLHF. The V and J genes are TRBV11-2 and TRBJ1-6; tentatively, D is TRBD1 (5 bases). Deletions cut 6 bases from V and 4 bases from J, with 13 bases between. Germline V gene sequence: CDR1 SGHAT, CDR2 FQNNGV. This CDR3 is built from 15 residues.

Relative to its sample, this clone is medium-sized. The chain is built from TRBV5-1 and TRBJ1-1, with D possibly being TRBD1 (5 bases). CDR3 length: 16 amino acids. Between the trimmed V and J ends, which lost 5 bases and 1 base, there was a span of 18 bases. CDR1 and CDR2 from the germline V gene are SGHRS and YFSETQ. This CDR3 reads CASSPSVRGENTEAFF. DNA for the CDR3: TGCGCCAGCAGTCCCTCCGTGAGGGGCGAGAACACTGAAGCTTTCTTT.

This chain links TRBV13 with TRBJ1-3; possible D gene TRBD1, 5 bases. Germline CDR1 is PRHDT and CDR2 is FYEKMQ (reference sequence). The V and J ends lost 8 bases and 4 bases respectively, with 12 bases between them. The CDR3 runs to 13 residues. CDR3 coding DNA: TGTGCCAGCGGGCAGGGTACCGGAAACACCATATATTTT. Its translation: CASGQGTGNTIYF.

This chain connects TRBV28 to TRBJ2-1; TRBD2 matches at 10 bases. The CDR3 totals 16 residues. Looked up from germline, CDR1 is MDHEN and CDR2 is SYDVKM. The junction had 7 bases not matched to a gene; V was cut back by 1 base and J by 7 bases. CDR3 sequence (DNA): TGTGCCAGCAGTTTATTCTCAGCGGGAGGGCTTAATGAGCAGTTCTTC. Translated: CASSLFSAGGLNEQFF.

The chain combines TRBV30 with TRBJ2-7; 8 nucleotides line up with TRBD1. Germline V CDR1 and CDR2: GTSNPN, SVGIG (reference sequence). V shed 2 bases and J 7 bases; nucleotides not matched to a gene: 7. CDR3 size: 13 residues. The CDR3 protein is CAWSYQGAGEQYF. CDR3 nucleotide sequence: TGTGCCTGGAGTTATCAGGGGGCTGGGGAGCAGTACTTC. The whole variable domain, remainder taken from reference TRBV30 and TRBJ2-7, is SQTIHQWPATLVQPVGSPLSLECTVEGTSNPNLYWYRQAAGRGLQLLFYSVGIGQISSEVPQNLSASRPQDRQFILSSKKLLLSDSGFYLCAWSYQGAGEQYFGPGTRLTVT.

This chain links TRBV18 with TRBJ1-1; 7 positions match TRBD1. There are 14 residues in the CDR3. The germline V gene has CDR1 KGHSH and CDR2 LQKENI. V shed 6 bases, J shed 4 bases, and the junction held 8 bases outside the gene matches. CDR3 sequence: CASSWQTGTTEAFF. The CDR3 bases are TGTGCCAGCTCCTGGCAGACAGGGACCACTGAAGCTTTCTTT.

V is TRBV5-6 and J is TRBJ1-2; D perhaps matches TRBD1 (6 bases). V was trimmed by 4 bases and J by 5 bases, leaving 9 bases between them. The CDR3 contains 12 residues. Germline V gene lookup returns CDR1 SGHDT and CDR2 YYEEEE. The CDR3 region is CASSRQDYGYTF. CDR3 in DNA: TGTGCCAGCAGCCGACAGGATTATGGCTACACCTTC.

In regard to this clone: The sample has other DNA sequences that encode this CDR3 too. The chain has TRBV18 and TRBJ2-1; no clear D. CDR1 is KGHSH, CDR2 LQKENI, per germline. The CDR3 is 11 amino acids. The V end lost 5 bases, the J end lost 7 bases, and 6 bases lay between the germline ends. The CDR3 DNA is TGTGCCAGCTCAAGGGATAATGAGCAGTTCTTC. Translating it yields CASSRDNEQFF.

The V gene is TRBV2, the J gene TRBJ1-1, with D unclear. The V end was cut by 2 bases, the J end by 1 base, with 11 bases between. Germline CDR1 and CDR2: SNHLY and FYNNEI. This CDR3 has 15 residues. This chain's CDR3 is CASSEPGSRNTEAFF. The CDR3 DNA reads as TGTGCCAGCAGTGAACCCGGGAGCAGGAACACTGAAGCTTTCTTT.

J is TRBJ2-7 and V is TRBV18; D uncertain. This CDR3 region has 15 residues. The germline gives CDR1 KGHSH, CDR2 LQKENI. Trimming took off 5 bases at V and 2 bases at J, with 16 bases between the two ends. The CDR3 DNA sequence: TGTGCCAGCTCAACTACTCTTACGGGCACCTACGAGCAGTACTTC. It is translated as CASSTTLTGTYEQYF.

This sequence joins TRBV7-9 and TRBJ2-7; a weak D match, TRBD2 (5 bases). The CDR3 loop spans 14 amino acids. Germline V CDR1 and CDR2: SEHNR, FQNEAQ (reference sequence). V was shortened by 0 bases and J by 6 bases, with 12 bases between the two germline ends. The CDR3 here is CASSLAFEGTEQYF. DNA of the CDR3: TGTGCCAGCAGCTTAGCGTTCGAGGGAACCGAGCAGTACTTC. Full variable domain (outside the CDR3, taken from reference TRBV7-9 and TRBJ2-7): DTGVSQNPRHKITKRGQNVTFRCDPISEHNRLYWYRQTLGQGPEFLTYFQNEAQLEKSRLLSDRFSAERPKGSFSTLEIQRTEQGDSAMYLCASSLAFEGTEQYFGPGTRLTVT.